The 27 T cell receptor beta chains listed next were all sequenced from one sample in a study of cytomegalovirus exposure and HLA in healthy donors. PCR involved 60 Vbeta and 13 Jbeta primers. Assay used: immunoSEQ multiplex PCR; TCRdb lists only in-frame clones, some missing. Here the sample spans 120,000 to 150,000 clones, less than 65% being singletons. Sequencing input: PBMCs. The receptors derive from a woman aged 25-40 years in good health and CMV-seropositive.

The CDR3 protein is CAWSPLSGEQFF. CDR3 sequence (DNA): TGTGCCTGGAGTCCCCTTAGTGGTGAGCAGTTCTTC. This chain joins TRBV30 and TRBJ2-1; unclear D gene. Trimming took off 2 bases at V and 9 bases at J, with 11 bases between the two ends. Per the germline V gene, CDR1 is GTSNPN and CDR2 is SVGIG (reference sequence). CDR3 length equals 12 residues.

The chain links TRBV10-1 to TRBJ2-2; no reliable D call. This CDR3 region has 14 residues. Trimming removed 1 base from V and 2 bases from J, with 5 bases in between. In germline, CDR1 is WNHNN, CDR2 SYGVQD (reference sequence). CDR3 region: CASSEWQNTGELFF. CDR3 DNA sequence: TGCGCCAGCAGTGAGTGGCAAAACACCGGGGAGCTGTTTTTT.

The chain has TRBV6-5 and TRBJ1-2, with 7 bases lining up with TRBD1. The germline V gene has CDR1 MNHEY and CDR2 SVGAGI. The CDR3 spans 14 residues. V gave up 7 bases and J gave up 4 bases; unmatched junction bases: 9. The CDR3 DNA sequence: TGTGCCAGCACCCCGGGAGGGGGCGTCTATGGCTACACCTTC. Amino acids: CASTPGGGVYGYTF.

The chain uses TRBV28 and TRBJ1-2; 7 bases map to TRBD1. Germline assignment: CDR1 MDHEN and CDR2 SYDVKM. Trimming removed 6 bases from V and 5 bases from J; junction bases left unmatched: 12. This CDR3 region has 15 residues. For the CDR3, the DNA is TGTGCCAGCAGCCCAGGGGGAATTATGGGGTATGGCTACACCTTC. This sequence encodes CASSPGGIMGYGYTF.

The chain recombines TRBV11-2 with TRBJ2-7; possible D gene TRBD2, 5 bases. The V gene lost 4 bases and the J gene lost 0 bases, with 10 bases spanning the gap. CDR3 length: 14 amino acids. The germline gives CDR1 SGHAT, CDR2 FQNNGV. The CDR3 is CASSYGKPSYEQYF. For the CDR3, the DNA is TGTGCCAGCAGCTACGGGAAACCCTCCTACGAGCAGTACTTC.

Comments on this clone: A junction boundary mismatches the germline segment, possibly from a read error. The rearrangement uses TRBV18 and TRBJ2-1; D could derive from TRBD1 or TRBD2 (5 bases each). Looked up from germline, CDR1 is KGHSH and CDR2 is LQKENI. The CDR3 runs 15 residues. CDR3 sequence (DNA): TGTGCCAGCTCCCCACCTAGCAGGGATAGGAATGAGCAGTTCTTC. It specifies CASSPPSRDRNEQFF.

This clone came up a few times. This chain uses TRBV5-8 with TRBJ2-7; perhaps TRBD1 as D (6 bases). V was cut by 4 bases and J by 1 base, with 12 bases left in between. This CDR3 has 14 residues. CDR1 is SGHTS and CDR2 is YDEGEE in the germline V gene. The CDR3 coding sequence is TGTGCCAGCAGCACTAACAGGGATTCCTACGAGCAGTACTTC. This gives the protein CASSTNRDSYEQYF.

This chain connects TRBV28 to TRBJ1-4; a weak D match, TRBD1 (5 bases). V was shortened by 3 bases and J by 8 bases, with 10 bases between the two germline ends. The CDR3 totals 13 residues. Per germline, CDR1 MDHEN and CDR2 SYDVKM. Here the CDR3 reads CASSFPGGEKLFF. The CDR3 coding sequence is TGTGCCAGCAGTTTTCCCGGGGGGGAAAAACTGTTTTTT.

This rearrangement joins TRBV30 to TRBJ2-1, with a tentative D call TRBD1 (6 bases). V gave up 4 bases and J gave up 1 base, with 8 bases separating them. The CDR3 extends over 13 amino acids. Looked up from germline, CDR1 is GTSNPN and CDR2 is SVGIG (reference sequence). The CDR3 DNA reads TGTGCCTGGACACAGGGTTCCTACAATGAGCAGTTCTTC. Residues: CAWTQGSYNEQFF.

This clone was seen more than once but under ten times. The rearrangement uses TRBV6-4 and TRBJ2-3; 10 bases are a match to TRBD2. Germline lookup yields CDR1 MRHNA and CDR2 SNTAGT. The CDR3 loop spans 15 amino acids. V dropped 6 bases and J dropped 1; count of bases not matched to a gene: 4. The CDR3 is CASSPTSGGTDTQYF. The CDR3 DNA reads TGTGCCAGCAGCCCTACTAGCGGGGGCACAGATACGCAGTATTTT.

This clone was counted only a few times. This chain uses TRBV13 with TRBJ2-1, with D possibly being TRBD2 (5 bases). In germline, CDR1 is PRHDT, CDR2 FYEKMQ (reference sequence). Trimming stripped 0 bases from V and 2 bases from J, with 8 bases between. The CDR3 sequence is 15 residues long. CDR3 DNA sequence: TGTGCCAGCAGCTTAGGTGGGAGCGCCTACAATGAGCAGTTCTTC. Protein: CASSLGGSAYNEQFF.

On this clone: An end of the junction differs from the germline gene, which may be a read error. The chain is built from TRBV5-1 and TRBJ1-2; D unresolved. Germline lookup yields CDR1 SGHRS and CDR2 YFSETQ. The CDR3 is 15 residues long. The CDR3 nucleotides read TGCGCCAGCAGCTTGGCGGCCGCCGGTGACTATGGCTACGCCTTC. Translated: CASSLAAAGDYGYAF.

The chain carries TRBV7-3 and TRBJ1-5; no clear D. With 4 bases removed from V and 6 bases from J, the gap between germline ends came to 10 bases. The V gene's germline CDR1 is SGHTA and CDR2 FQGTGA. The CDR3 length is 13 residues. The CDR3 spells CASSYGEGQPQHF. The CDR3 DNA sequence: TGTGCCAGCAGCTATGGGGAGGGTCAGCCCCAGCATTTT.

The gene calls are TRBV27 and TRBJ1-5; D not certain. Germline V lookup: CDR1 MNHEY, CDR2 SMNVEV (reference sequence). The CDR3 runs 15 residues. V was trimmed by 6 bases and J by 1 base, leaving 13 bases between them. The DNA of the CDR3 is TGTGCCAGCAGCCCAAACGTGCGGAGCAATCAGCCCCAGCATTTT. This translates into CASSPNVRSNQPQHF.

This rearrangement joins TRBV7-9 to TRBJ1-4, with 12 bases lining up with TRBD1. The CDR3 covers 17 residues. Looked up from germline, CDR1 is SEHNR and CDR2 is FQNEAQ (reference sequence). The ends lost 3 bases at V and 5 bases at J; junction bases unmatched: 7. CDR3 coding DNA: TGTGCCAGCAGCTTGGGGGGACAGGGGGCTTTCAATGAAAAACTGTTTTTT. This translates into CASSLGGQGAFNEKLFF.

This clone was observed a few times. The chain employs TRBV30 and TRBJ1-1; tentative D call: TRBD1 (5 bases). Per the germline V gene, CDR1 is GTSNPN and CDR2 is SVGIG (reference sequence). V lost 5 bases to trimming and J lost 11 bases, with 18 bases between them. This CDR3 region has 12 residues. CDR3: CAWHQGGDLAFF. The CDR3 nucleotides read TGTGCCTGGCACCAGGGAGGGGATCTGGCTTTCTTT.

The chain uses TRBV6-1 and TRBJ1-4; D is perhaps TRBD1 (5 bases). Germline V gene sequence: CDR1 MNHNS, CDR2 SASEGT. V shed 3 bases and J shed 8 bases, with 19 bases lying between them. The CDR3 length is 16 residues. This CDR3 reads CASSEGWAQGGEKLFF. CDR3 in DNA: TGTGCCAGCAGTGAGGGGTGGGCCCAGGGAGGCGAAAAACTGTTTTTT.

The V call is TRBV19, the J call TRBJ1-2; 8 bases fit TRBD1. There are 14 residues in the CDR3. Germline loops: CDR1 LNHDA, CDR2 SQIVND (reference sequence). Trimming at V came to 6 bases and at J to 7 bases, leaving 10 bases not matched to a gene. The CDR3: CASRTDRGQGGYTF. CDR3 sequence (DNA): TGTGCCAGTAGGACCGACAGGGGTCAGGGTGGCTACACCTTC. Looking up the rest from reference TRBV19 and TRBJ1-2 gives the full variable domain: DGGITQSPKYLFRKEGQNVTLSCEQNLNHDAMYWYRQDPGQGLRLIYYSQIVNDFQKGDIAEGYSVSREKKESFPLTVTSAQKNPTAFYLCASRTDRGQGGYTFGSGTRLTVV.

The chain uses TRBV15 and TRBJ2-7; D is ambiguous. V was shortened by 5 bases and J by 7 bases, with 15 bases between the two germline ends. This CDR3 region has 13 residues. The V gene's germline CDR1 is LNHNV and CDR2 YYDKDF (reference sequence). CDR3 residues: CATSARKYEEQYF. Here the CDR3 DNA reads TGTGCCACCAGCGCCCGAAAATACGAGGAGCAGTACTTC.

This chain connects TRBV10-3 to TRBJ1-5, with D possibly TRBD1 on 6 matching bases. This CDR3 is 15 amino acids long. Trimming pared 3 bases from V and 7 bases from J, leaving 16 bases between. Germline CDR1 reads ENHRY; CDR2 reads SYGVKD. The CDR3 sequence: CAISDREGGGQPQHF. Written as DNA, the CDR3 is TGTGCCATCAGTGACCGGGAGGGGGGAGGGCAGCCCCAGCATTTT.

This chain links TRBV5-1 with TRBJ1-2; D is ambiguous. The CDR3 contains 13 residues. The V end was cut by 8 bases, the J end by 5 bases, with 16 bases between. CDR1 SGHRS and CDR2 YFSETQ come from the germline V gene. In DNA, the CDR3 is TGCGCCAGTAGCCAGGTCAGTCAGTATGGCTACACCTTC. It translates to CASSQVSQYGYTF.

The chain carries TRBV10-2 and TRBJ1-2; 7 bases map to TRBD1. The V gene end was trimmed by 6 bases and the J gene end by 3 bases; junction bases not matched to a gene: 4. Germline loops: CDR1 WSHSY, CDR2 SAAADI. The CDR3 is made up of 13 amino acids. The CDR3 spells CASRSTGDYGYTF. The CDR3 DNA reads TGCGCCAGCAGATCAACAGGGGACTATGGCTACACCTTC.

This clone was recorded a few times. This chain connects TRBV5-1 to TRBJ2-1, with TRBD2 matching over 10 bases. With V trimmed by 0 bases and J by 5 bases, 5 bases remained unmatched. The CDR3 extends over 16 amino acids. CDR1 is SGHRS, CDR2 YFSETQ, per germline. This chain's CDR3 is CASSLAWTSGHNEQFF. The DNA of the CDR3 is TGCGCCAGCAGCTTGGCTTGGACTAGCGGACACAATGAGCAGTTCTTC.

This clone occurred a few times. The chain couples TRBV5-1 to TRBJ2-3; D possibly corresponds to TRBD2 (5 bases). The length of the CDR3 is 15 residues. Germline CDR1 and CDR2: SGHRS and YFSETQ. V was pared by 2 bases and J by 4 bases, with 14 bases between. In DNA form, the CDR3 reads TGCGCCAGCAGCTTCGGCGGCCTGGAGGCAGATACGCAGTATTTT. Encoded protein: CASSFGGLEADTQYF.

The V call is TRBV30, the J call TRBJ2-3; 8 nucleotides agree with TRBD1. CDR3 length equals 14 residues. The V gene's germline CDR1 is GTSNPN and CDR2 SVGIG (reference sequence). With 8 bases clipped from V and 0 bases from J, the junction kept 7 bases outside the gene matches. The CDR3 region has the DNA TGTGCCGGACAAAGACAGGGGAGCACAGATACGCAGTATTTT. Translating it yields CAGQRQGSTDTQYF.

V gene TRBV6-1 combines with J gene TRBJ1-1; D may be TRBD1 (6 bases). Germline-derived CDR1 and CDR2 are MNHNS and SASEGT. V lost 3 bases and J lost 1, with 12 bases in between. There are 15 residues in the CDR3. The CDR3 protein is CASSDGGAGNTEAFF. The CDR3 DNA follows: TGTGCCAGCAGTGATGGGGGCGCTGGGAACACTGAAGCTTTCTTT.

This clone was detected once. The CDR3 nucleotides are TGTGCCAGTAGTATAGGAGCGGGAGTCTACGAGCAGTACTTC. Its translation is CASSIGAGVYEQYF. This chain uses TRBV19 with TRBJ2-7; TRBD2 matches at 8 bases. The J segment lost 3 bases and the V segment lost 1 base, leaving 2 bases of the junction unmatched. CDR1 and CDR2 from the germline V gene are LNHDA and SQIVND (reference sequence). The CDR3 length is 14 residues. Supplemented by reference TRBV19 and TRBJ2-7, the full variable domain reads DGGITQSPKYLFRKEGQNVTLSCEQNLNHDAMYWYRQDPGQGLRLIYYSQIVNDFQKGDIAEGYSVSREKKESFPLTVTSAQKNPTAFYLCASSIGAGVYEQYFGPGTRLTVT.